Listed here are 18 T cell receptor beta chains from one sample, sequenced in a study of cytomegalovirus exposure and HLA in healthy donors. This table comes from immunoSEQ multiplex PCR, and its TCRdb copy is limited to in-frame clones, with some not included. There are 65,000 to 100,000 clones in the sample; over 85% occur only once, and 3% to 4.5% lies in the top ten. Sequenced: PBMCs. The receptors were gathered from a woman aged 25 to 39 in good health and CMV-seronegative.

This chain links TRBV6-5 with TRBJ2-7; unclear D gene. The CDR3 consists of 13 residues. Germline loops: CDR1 MNHEY, CDR2 SVGAGI. V gave up 10 bases and J gave up 3 bases, with 16 bases separating them. The CDR3 bases are TGTGCCACCCAACCTAGGCATAACTACGAGCAGTACTTC. Its protein product is CATQPRHNYEQYF.

The rearrangement joins TRBV27 to TRBJ2-7; 7 bases map to TRBD1. The germline gives CDR1 MNHEY, CDR2 SMNVEV (reference sequence). The CDR3 has 14 amino acids. V was clipped by 6 bases and J by 5 bases; unmatched bases: 10. This chain's CDR3 is CASRRQGSSDEQYF. CDR3 DNA: TGTGCCAGCAGGCGACAGGGAAGTTCCGACGAGCAGTACTTC.

The gene calls are TRBV7-9 and TRBJ2-7, with D perhaps matching TRBD1 (6 bases). Germline-derived CDR1 and CDR2 are SEHNR and FQNEAQ (reference sequence). V was trimmed by 2 bases and J by 11 bases, leaving 16 bases between them. The CDR3 extends over 13 amino acids. The DNA for the CDR3 is TGTGCCAGCAGCTTACCGCTAGGGGACACGAAGTACTTC. Translated, it gives CASSLPLGDTKYF.

The chain uses TRBV6-1 and TRBJ1-1, with D maybe TRBD1 (5 bases). V dropped 4 bases and J dropped 0 bases, with 21 bases sitting between them. This CDR3 has 18 amino acids. Germline V gene sequence: CDR1 MNHNS, CDR2 SASEGT. CDR3 loop: CASSVRQRPGSMNTEAFF. The DNA of the CDR3 is TGTGCCAGCAGTGTTAGACAGCGCCCCGGTTCTATGAACACTGAAGCTTTCTTT.

The chain has TRBV28 and TRBJ2-1; either TRBD1 or TRBD2 may supply D (5 bases each). Germline assignment: CDR1 MDHEN and CDR2 SYDVKM. Trimming shortened V by 10 bases and J by 5 bases, and 15 bases separated the two germline ends. This CDR3 is built from 13 residues. This CDR3 is CAIRGAAHNEQFF. In nucleotides, the CDR3 is TGTGCCATCAGAGGGGCCGCCCACAATGAGCAGTTCTTC.

The chain joins TRBV9 to TRBJ2-5; TRBD1 matches 7 bases. J gave up 5 bases and V 3 bases, and 7 bases lay outside the gene matches. The germline gives CDR1 SGDLS, CDR2 YYNGEE. The CDR3 consists of 14 residues. As DNA, the CDR3 is TGTGCCAGCAGCGCGATAGGGACAGCGGAGACCCAGTACTTC. It specifies CASSAIGTAETQYF.

The gene calls are TRBV6-5 and TRBJ1-2; a weak D match, TRBD1 (6 bases). V lost 1 base to trimming and J lost 6 bases, with 18 bases between them. Germline V CDR1 and CDR2: MNHEY, SVGAGI. The CDR3 has 16 residues. CDR3 residues: CASSYLVGGGTHGYTF. The CDR3 DNA sequence: TGTGCCAGCAGTTACTTGGTAGGGGGGGGGACCCATGGCTACACCTTC.

The rearrangement uses TRBV11-2 and TRBJ2-7; 12 bases match TRBD1. The CDR3 contains 14 residues. With 5 bases clipped from V and 7 bases from J, the junction kept 6 bases outside the gene matches. The germline V gene has CDR1 SGHAT and CDR2 FQNNGV. The CDR3 loop is CASSQGQGAYEQYF. CDR3 nucleotides: TGTGCCAGCAGCCAGGGACAGGGGGCTTATGAGCAGTACTTC.

The genes are TRBV29-1 and TRBJ2-7; D might be TRBD1 (6 bases). V lost 5 bases and J 5 bases, leaving 13 bases between the germline ends. The CDR3 totals 12 residues. Germline assignment: CDR1 SQVTM and CDR2 ANQGSEA. As DNA, the CDR3 is TGCAGCGTTTACCGGGACACGGACGAGCAGTACTTC. This gives the protein CSVYRDTDEQYF.

The rearrangement joins TRBV9 to TRBJ1-5; possibly TRBD1 for D (5 bases). CDR3 length equals 14 residues. Germline lookup yields CDR1 SGDLS and CDR2 YYNGEE. Trimming shortened V by 4 bases and J by 5 bases, and 13 bases separated the two germline ends. The CDR3 sequence is CASSLGREDQPQHF. CDR3 bases: TGTGCCAGCAGCTTAGGCAGGGAAGATCAGCCCCAGCATTTT. The full variable domain, completed using reference TRBV9 and TRBJ1-5, is DSGVTQTPKHLITATGQRVTLRCSPRSGDLSVYWYQQSLDQGLQFLIQYYNGEERAKGNILERFSAQQFPDLHSELNLSSLELGDSALYFCASSLGREDQPQHFGDGTRLSIL.

The chain has TRBV7-9 and TRBJ2-2; 8 bases are shared with TRBD2. The CDR3 is made up of 16 amino acids. V was pared by 5 bases and J by 3 bases, with 8 bases of the junction left unmatched. Looked up from germline, CDR1 is SEHNR and CDR2 is FQNEAQ (reference sequence). CDR3: CASSRAREGDTGELFF. CDR3 bases: TGTGCCAGCAGCCGGGCCCGGGAGGGGGACACCGGGGAGCTGTTTTTT.

This clone has only one observation. The rearrangement links TRBV4-2 to TRBJ1-5, with 9 bases fitting TRBD1. Germline values: CDR1 LGHNA, CDR2 YNFKEQ. Trimming cost V 0 bases and J 6 bases; bases outside gene matches: 15. This CDR3 is 19 amino acids long. The CDR3 nucleotides read TGTGCCAGCAGCCAAGATAGCGTTAGGGGGGACAGGGTCACTCAGCCCCAGCATTTT. As protein: CASSQDSVRGDRVTQPQHF.

The J gene is TRBJ2-1, the V gene TRBV4-3, with a weak D call TRBD2 (6 bases). The CDR3 is made up of 15 amino acids. V lost 4 bases to trimming and J lost 10 bases, with 20 bases between them. Germline CDR1 reads LGHNA; CDR2 reads YSLEER. Here the CDR3 reads CASSPGKRAKSEQFF. The CDR3 DNA follows: TGCGCCAGCAGCCCCGGGAAGCGGGCGAAATCCGAGCAGTTCTTC.

The V gene is TRBV5-1, the J gene TRBJ1-2, with D tentatively TRBD1 (5 bases). CDR1 SGHRS and CDR2 YFSETQ come from the germline V gene. The CDR3 loop spans 15 amino acids. Trimming removed 2 bases at V and 4 bases at J, with 15 bases between. CDR3 sequence reads: CASSFRQTMGYGYTF. Here the CDR3 DNA reads TGCGCCAGCAGCTTTAGACAGACGATGGGCTATGGCTACACCTTC.

The chain carries TRBV12-5 and TRBJ2-1, with 8 bases identical to TRBD2. Germline V CDR1 and CDR2: LGHNT, FRNRAP. The length of the CDR3 is 14 residues. J was trimmed by 8 bases and V by 0 bases; bases with no gene match: 3. CDR3 sequence (DNA): TGTGCTAGTGGTTTGGTACGACTAGCGCATGAGCAGTTCTTC. It codes for CASGLVRLAHEQFF.

The gene calls are TRBV7-9 and TRBJ1-4; TRBD1 matches 7 bases. V was clipped by 2 bases and J by 10 bases; unmatched bases: 13. The CDR3 is made up of 16 amino acids. Germline values: CDR1 SEHNR, CDR2 FQNEAQ (reference sequence). The chain's CDR3 is CASSLTGDSGLGKLFF. DNA of the CDR3: TGTGCCAGCAGCTTAACAGGGGACTCAGGTCTGGGAAAACTGTTTTTT. The full variable domain, rest sourced from reference TRBV7-9 and TRBJ1-4, is DTGVSQNPRHKITKRGQNVTFRCDPISEHNRLYWYRQTLGQGPEFLTYFQNEAQLEKSRLLSDRFSAERPKGSFSTLEIQRTEQGDSAMYLCASSLTGDSGLGKLFFGSGTQLSVL.

V and J are TRBV5-4 and TRBJ1-6; D might be TRBD1 (6 bases). V was shortened by 4 bases and J by 11 bases, with 19 bases between the two germline ends. CDR1 is SGHNT, CDR2 YYREEE, per germline (reference sequence). The CDR3 contains 15 residues. The CDR3 loop is CASSAELDSEPPLHF. CDR3 bases: TGTGCCAGCAGCGCGGAACTGGACAGCGAGCCACCCCTCCACTTT. The variable domain in full, completed from reference TRBV5-4 and TRBJ1-6, reads ETGVTQSPTHLIKTRGQQVTLRCSSQSGHNTVSWYQQALGQGPQFIFQYYREEENGRGNFPPRFSGLQFPNYSSELNVNALELDDSALYLCASSAELDSEPPLHFGNGTRLTVT.

V gene TRBV4-3 combines with J gene TRBJ1-6; D gene unclear. Trimming left V 0 bases short and J 4 bases short, with 13 bases between. CDR3 length: 17 amino acids. The V gene's germline CDR1 is LGHNA and CDR2 YSLEER. The CDR3 nucleotides are TGCGCCAGCAGCCAAGATTGGGCGACGGAATATAATTCACCCCTCCACTTT. This translates into CASSQDWATEYNSPLHF.